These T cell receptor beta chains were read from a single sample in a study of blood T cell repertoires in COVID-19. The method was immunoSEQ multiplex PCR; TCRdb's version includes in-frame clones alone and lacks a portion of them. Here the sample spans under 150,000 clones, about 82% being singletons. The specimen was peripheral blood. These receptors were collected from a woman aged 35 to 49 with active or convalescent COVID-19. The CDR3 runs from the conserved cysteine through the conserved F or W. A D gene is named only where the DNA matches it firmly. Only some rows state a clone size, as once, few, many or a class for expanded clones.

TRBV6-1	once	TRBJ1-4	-	TGTGCCAGCAGTGATCACCAGGGGAGTAATGAAAAACTGTTTTTT	CASSDHQGSNEKLFF
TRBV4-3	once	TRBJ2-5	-	TGCGCCAGCAGCGGGCTAGCTGGAGAGACCCAGTACTTC	CASSGLAGETQYF
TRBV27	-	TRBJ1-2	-	TGTGCCAGCAGACCGGGACACTCAAAGGGTGGCTACACCTTC	CASRPGHSKGGYTF
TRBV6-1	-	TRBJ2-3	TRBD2	TGTGCCAGCAGTGAAGCGGCTAGCGGGGGGGGCACAGATACGCAGTATTTT	CASSEAASGGGTDTQYF
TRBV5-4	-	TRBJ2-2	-	TGTGCCAGCAGCCCTCAGACTGGCGGGGAGCTGTTTTTT	CASSPQTGGELFF
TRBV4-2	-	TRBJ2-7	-	TGTGCCAGCAGCCAAGTTATAGAGTACTACGAGCAGTACTTC	CASSQVIEYYEQYF
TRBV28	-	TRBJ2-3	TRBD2	TGTGCCAGCAGTTCCGGACTAGCGGGATTCACAGATACGCAGTATTTT	CASSSGLAGFTDTQYF
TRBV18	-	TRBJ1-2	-	TGTGCCAGCTCAACAGGGAACTATGGCTACACCTTC	CASSTGNYGYTF
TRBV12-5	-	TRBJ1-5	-	TGTGCTAGATACCGGGGGAGATACTTGAGCAATCAGCCCCAGCATTTT	CARYRGRYLSNQPQHF
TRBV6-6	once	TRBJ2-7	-	TGTGCCAGCAAAGGGGGCGCGGGGGGTGAGCAGTACTTC	CASKGGAGGEQYF
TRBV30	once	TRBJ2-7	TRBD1	TGTGCCTGGACGCAGGGGGCGGGGGAGCAGTACTTC	CAWTQGAGEQYF
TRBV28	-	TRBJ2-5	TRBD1	TGTGCCAGCAGTCCCGGGACAGGGGAAGGCCAAGAGACCCAGTACTTC	CASSPGTGEGQETQYF
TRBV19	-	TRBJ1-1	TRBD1	TGTGCCACAACAACTGGGGCAGGGGGATGGACTGAAGCTTTCTTT	CATTTGAGGWTEAFF
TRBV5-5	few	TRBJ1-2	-	TGTGCCAGCAGCTTGGAGTGGAGTCAGGGGCTCGCTAACTATGGCTACACCTTC	CASSLEWSQGLANYGYTF
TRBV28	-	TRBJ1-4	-	TGTGCCGGGCCGAATGAAAAACTGTTTTTT	CAGPNEKLFF
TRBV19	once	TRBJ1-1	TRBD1	TGTGCCAGTAGTACCGCAGCCCTGGGACAGTTGAACACTGAAGCTTTCTTT	CASSTAALGQLNTEAFF
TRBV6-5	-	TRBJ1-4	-	TGTGCCAGCGGAAGACGGGGATGGAGTGAAAAACTGTTTTTT	CASGRRGWSEKLFF
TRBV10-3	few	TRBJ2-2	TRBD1	TGTGCCATCAGGGACAGGGAGGCCGGGGAGCTGTTTTTT	CAIRDREAGELFF
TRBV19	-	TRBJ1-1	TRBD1	TGTGCCAGTAGTATAGAGGACAGGCAAGAAGCTTTCTTT	CASSIEDRQEAFF
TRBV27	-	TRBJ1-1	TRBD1	TGTGCCAGCAGTTTATCAGTGACAGGGGTGGGCAACTGGGGCACTGAAGCTTTCTTT	CASSLSVTGVGNWGTEAFF
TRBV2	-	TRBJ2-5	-	TGTGCCAGCAGTTTCGGGGGAGGTCGAGAGACCCAGTACTTC	CASSFGGGRETQYF
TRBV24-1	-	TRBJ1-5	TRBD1	TGTGCCACCCTTGAAACAGGGGGCGGAATTAGCAATCAGCCCCAGCATTTT	CATLETGGGISNQPQHF
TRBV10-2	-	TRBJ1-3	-	TGCGCCAGCAGTGGGTGGAAAGGGGCCGGAAACACCATATATTTT	CASSGWKGAGNTIYF
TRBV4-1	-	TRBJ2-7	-	TGCGCCAGCAGCGAGGCAAGCAGGGGCTACGAGCAGTACTTC	CASSEASRGYEQYF
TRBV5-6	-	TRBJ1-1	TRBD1	TGTGCCAGCAGTTTCTATGGGACAGGGGGCCACACTGAAGCTTTCTTT	CASSFYGTGGHTEAFF
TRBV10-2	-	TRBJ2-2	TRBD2	TGCGCCAGCAGTGGGCCGGGGGGAAACACCGGGGAGCTGTTTTTT	CASSGPGGNTGELFF
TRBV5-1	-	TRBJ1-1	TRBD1	TGCGCCAGCAGCTTATACAGGGGAGGAACTGAAGCTTTCTTT	CASSLYRGGTEAFF
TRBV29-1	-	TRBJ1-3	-	TGCAGCGTTGAAATACTGTTAAGGAGGGTTGGAAACACCATATATTTT	CSVEILLRRVGNTIYF
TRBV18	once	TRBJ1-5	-	TGTGCCAGCTCACCAGGGGGCCAGCAGCCCCAGCATTTT	CASSPGGQQPQHF
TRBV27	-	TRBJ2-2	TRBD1	TGTGCCAGCAGTCCCTGGACAGGGTTGGGCACCGGGGAGCTGTTTTTT	CASSPWTGLGTGELFF
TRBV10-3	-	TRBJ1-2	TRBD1	TGTGCCATCAGTGGAGCCCGGACAGGGCAAAACTATGGCTACACCTTC	CAISGARTGQNYGYTF
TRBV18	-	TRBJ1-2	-	TGTGCCAGCTCGCTGGCCTCTTCTAACTATGGCTACACCTTC	CASSLASSNYGYTF
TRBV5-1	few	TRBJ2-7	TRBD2	TGCGCCAGCAGCTTGAGTAGCGGGGGGGCCCGGGAGCAGTACTTC	CASSLSSGGAREQYF
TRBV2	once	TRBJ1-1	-	TGTGCCAGCACCCAGGCGCAATACACTGAAGCTTTCTTT	CASTQAQYTEAFF
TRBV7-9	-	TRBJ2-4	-	TGTGCCAGCAGCCCACCAACACATCTAGCCAAAAACATTCAGTACTTC	CASSPPTHLAKNIQYF
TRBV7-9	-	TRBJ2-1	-	TGTGCCAGCAGCACACCGGGACTCCAGGAGAATGAGCAGTTCTTC	CASSTPGLQENEQFF
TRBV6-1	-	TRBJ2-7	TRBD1	TGTGCCAGCAGCCTATTACAGGGGAAGGACTACGAGCAGTACTTC	CASSLLQGKDYEQYF
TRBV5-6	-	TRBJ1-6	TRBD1	TGTGCCAGCAGCCCAGGGACAGAGCCCTATTCACCCCTCCACTTT	CASSPGTEPYSPLHF
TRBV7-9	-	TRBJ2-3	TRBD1	TGTGCCAGCAGCTTAGTTGAAGGGGGCTGGACAGATACGCAGTATTTT	CASSLVEGGWTDTQYF
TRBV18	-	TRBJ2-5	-	TGTGCCAGCTCACCAGATCGGGAGACCCAGTACTTC	CASSPDRETQYF
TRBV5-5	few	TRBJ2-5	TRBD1	TGTGCCAGCAGTCGGGACAGTTTTCAAGAGACCCAGTACTTC	CASSRDSFQETQYF
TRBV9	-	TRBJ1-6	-	TGTGCCAGCAGCGTAGGGGAGAATTCACCCCTCCACTTT	CASSVGENSPLHF
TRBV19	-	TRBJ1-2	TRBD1	TGTGCCAGTAGTCCTTCCGGGACAGCCACCTATGGCTACACCTTC	CASSPSGTATYGYTF